This is a list of T cell receptor beta chains from one sample in a study of control samples from healthy donors and cancer patients. The protocol was immunoSEQ multiplex PCR, while the TCRdb copy is restricted to in-frame clones and leaves out a portion. The sample yields about 110,000 clones, around nine tenths seen once. Sequenced sample: blood. These receptor sequences come from a woman aged 45 to 65 in good health. Both conserved end residues are part of each CDR3. The D gene is left open where the match is weak. The size field is filled for only some rows; it gives once, few, many or a size class.

j_call clone_size v_call d_call cdr3_aa cdr3_nt
TRBJ1-6 NA TRBV9 TRBD1 CASSDQQGTNSPLHF TGTGCCAGCAGCGACCAACAGGGGACTAATTCACCCCTCCACTTT
TRBJ1-6 NA TRBV19 TRBD1 CASSIDRVFPPLHF TGTGCCAGTAGTATCGACAGGGTATTTCCACCCCTCCACTTT
TRBJ1-1 many TRBV10-3 NA CAIRGQPPADTEAFF TGTGCCATCAGAGGACAGCCCCCCGCGGACACTGAAGCTTTCTTT
TRBJ1-1 NA TRBV19 NA CASSYQGAATEAFF TGTGCCAGTAGTTATCAGGGTGCTGCCACTGAAGCTTTCTTT
TRBJ2-7 NA TRBV9 NA CASSVGVGDLYEQYF TGTGCCAGCAGCGTAGGGGTTGGGGATCTCTACGAGCAGTACTTC
TRBJ1-2 NA TRBV28 TRBD1 CASSRTTGIYGYTF TGTGCCAGCAGTCGGACGACAGGGATCTATGGCTACACCTTC
TRBJ2-1 NA TRBV7-9 TRBD2 CASSRTRTSYDEQFF TGTGCCAGCAGCCGGACCCGGACTAGTTACGATGAGCAGTTCTTC
TRBJ2-1 NA TRBV2 TRBD2 CASSDDRTSGTQNEQFF TGTGCCAGCAGCGACGACCGGACTAGCGGGACCCAAAATGAGCAGTTCTTC
TRBJ2-1 NA TRBV7-2 NA CASSLAYWDGYNEQFF TGTGCCAGCAGCTTAGCTTATTGGGACGGATACAATGAGCAGTTCTTC
TRBJ2-3 NA TRBV5-1 NA CASSLGAFRALSTDTQYF TGCGCCAGCAGCTTGGGGGCGTTCCGGGCACTAAGCACAGATACGCAGTATTTT
TRBJ1-1 NA TRBV12-3/TRBV12-4 NA CASSLMGATEAFF TGTGCCAGCAGTCTCATGGGGGCGACTGAAGCTTTCTTT
TRBJ1-3 NA TRBV19 NA CASSIEWRNTIYF TGTGCCAGTAGTATTGAGTGGAGAAACACCATATATTTT
TRBJ2-2 NA TRBV5-1 NA CASSRTYNTGELFF TGCGCCAGCAGCAGGACTTACAACACCGGGGAGCTGTTTTTT
TRBJ1-5 once TRBV27 NA CASKSLEGSNQPQHF TGTGCCAGCAAATCTTTAGAGGGGTCCAATCAGCCCCAGCATTTT
TRBJ2-7 few TRBV5-6 TRBD1 CASSLEWDREFYEQYF TGTGCCAGCAGCTTGGAATGGGACAGGGAATTCTACGAGCAGTACTTC
TRBJ2-2 NA TRBV24-1 NA CATRGTGRTGELFF TGTGCCACCAGGGGCACAGGGCGAACCGGGGAGCTGTTTTTT
TRBJ1-6 once TRBV30 NA CAWSSGLNSPLHF TGTGCCTGGAGTTCGGGGCTTAATTCACCCCTCCACTTT
TRBJ2-7 few TRBV7-3 TRBD1 CASSPAPETGIYEQYF TGTGCCAGCAGCCCCGCCCCAGAGACAGGGATTTACGAGCAGTACTTC
TRBJ2-2 NA TRBV7-2 TRBD2 CASSFRSGGRTGELFF TGTGCCAGCAGCTTTCGGAGCGGGGGTCGCACCGGGGAGCTGTTTTTT
TRBJ1-2 once TRBV20-1 NA CSASLSGIDWDSHYGYTF TGCAGTGCTAGTCTATCGGGAATAGATTGGGATTCGCACTATGGCTACACCTTC
TRBJ1-5 NA TRBV7-2 TRBD1 CASSPRTGNQPQHF TGTGCCAGCAGCCCGCGGACAGGGAATCAGCCCCAGCATTTT
TRBJ2-1 NA TRBV2 TRBD2 CASNWASGGPNEQFF TGTGCCAGCAACTGGGCTAGCGGGGGGCCTAATGAGCAGTTCTTC
TRBJ2-3 NA TRBV5-6 NA CASSFLLGTDTQYF TGTGCCAGCAGCTTCTTGCTAGGCACAGATACGCAGTATTTT
TRBJ2-3 NA TRBV5-1 NA CASSLSGTDTQYF TGCGCCAGCAGCTTGAGTGGCACAGATACGCAGTATTTT
TRBJ2-6 NA TRBV28 TRBD1 CASSSRQGQTGANVLTF TGTGCCAGCAGTTCTAGACAGGGTCAAACCGGGGCCAACGTCCTGACTTTC
TRBJ1-2 NA TRBV13 NA CASSLGPPENYGYTF TGTGCCAGCAGCTTAGGACCCCCGGAGAACTATGGCTACACCTTC
TRBJ1-5 few TRBV7-3 NA CASSWGGGQPQHF TGTGCCAGCAGCTGGGGGGGAGGTCAGCCCCAGCATTTT